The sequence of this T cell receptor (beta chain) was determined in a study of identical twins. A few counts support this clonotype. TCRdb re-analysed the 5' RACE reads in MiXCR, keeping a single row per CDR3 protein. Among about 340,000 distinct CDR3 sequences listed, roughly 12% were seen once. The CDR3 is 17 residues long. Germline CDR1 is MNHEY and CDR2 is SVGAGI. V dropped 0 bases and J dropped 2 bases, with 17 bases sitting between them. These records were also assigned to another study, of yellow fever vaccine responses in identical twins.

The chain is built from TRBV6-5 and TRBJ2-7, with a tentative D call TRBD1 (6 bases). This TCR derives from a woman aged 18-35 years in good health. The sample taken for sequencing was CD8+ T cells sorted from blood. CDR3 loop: CASSYSGVVRDTYEQYF. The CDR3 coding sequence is TGTGCCAGCAGTTACTCGGGTGTGGTTCGGGACACCTACGAGCAGTACTTC.